What follows are 19 T cell receptor beta chains derived from one specimen sequenced in a study of blood T cell repertoires in COVID-19 (dated by TCRdb to the early 2020s). Libraries were built with the immunoSEQ multiplex PCR assay. The table was pulled from immuneACCESS by TCRdb, which kept in-frame rearrangements only. Such tables lose some clones; where checked, under half of the loss comes from unresolved V genes, and the rest has no known cause. The sample data list about 160,000 clones, and 85% of these were observed just once. The leading ten clones occupy approximately 3% of the sample. The source material was peripheral blood. Receptor source: a human donor with acute or convalescent COVID-19. The donor label of this sample is uncertain.

The chain links TRBV11-3 to TRBJ2-2, with D maybe TRBD2 (5 bases). The CDR3 extends over 14 amino acids. The germline CDR1 and CDR2 sequences are SGHNT and YENEEA. Trimming cost V 4 bases and J 5 bases, with 11 bases left between them. The CDR3 loop reads CASSSRGKTGELFF. The CDR3 DNA follows: TGTGCCAGCAGCTCGAGAGGGAAGACCGGGGAGCTGTTTTTT.

The rearrangement joins TRBV7-8 to TRBJ1-5, with 11 bases fitting TRBD1. This CDR3 has 17 amino acids. V shed 4 bases and J 4 bases; nucleotides not matched to a gene: 9. Per germline, CDR1 SGHVS and CDR2 FQNEAQ. The CDR3: CASSSGQGAEKNQPQHF. The CDR3, as DNA: TGTGCCAGCAGCTCCGGACAGGGGGCGGAAAAAAATCAGCCCCAGCATTTT.

Comment on this clone: The sample carries other DNA sequences with the same CDR3. The chain recombines TRBV19 with TRBJ1-5; D remains unclear. The CDR3 spans 13 residues. V lost 5 bases and J 1 base, leaving 6 bases between the germline ends. CDR1 and CDR2 (germline): LNHDA, SQIVND (reference sequence). The CDR3 nucleotides are TGTGCCAGTAGTTCGGGGAGCAATCAGCCCCAGCATTTT. As protein: CASSSGSNQPQHF.

V and J are TRBV6-5 and TRBJ1-6; 9 bases map to TRBD1. Germline CDR1 reads MNHEY; CDR2 reads SVGAGI. The CDR3 covers 14 residues. V was pared by 6 bases and J by 9 bases, with 6 bases of the junction left unmatched. The CDR3 DNA reads as TGTGCCAGCAGACGGGACAGGGAGGGTTCACCCCTCCACTTT. Encoded protein: CASRRDREGSPLHF.

The V call is TRBV28, the J call TRBJ1-5, with D possibly being TRBD1 (5 bases). Per the germline V gene, CDR1 is MDHEN and CDR2 is SYDVKM. The CDR3 runs 14 residues. Trimming removed 5 bases at V and 2 bases at J, with 10 bases between. The CDR3: CASSGGFRNQPQHF. As DNA, the CDR3 is TGTGCCAGCAGTGGGGGGTTTCGCAATCAGCCCCAGCATTTT.

The chain carries TRBV5-1 and TRBJ1-6; no firm D call. CDR3 length: 15 residues. CDR1 and CDR2 from the germline V gene are SGHRS and YFSETQ. Trimming left V 0 bases short and J 7 bases short, with 11 bases between. The CDR3 region has the DNA TGCGCCAGCAGCTTGGTAGAAAGCCGGAATTCACCCCTCCACTTT. Amino acid sequence: CASSLVESRNSPLHF.

This clone was found once. The chain couples TRBV25-1 to TRBJ1-4, with 7 bases that match TRBD1. CDR1 MGHDK and CDR2 SYGVNS come from the germline V gene. Unmatched junction bases numbered 4, after V lost 4 bases and J lost 2 bases. The CDR3 has 15 amino acids. The CDR3 sequence is CASSASGQTNEKLFF. The CDR3, as DNA: TGTGCCAGCAGTGCCTCGGGACAGACTAATGAAAAACTGTTTTTT.

This chain uses TRBV9 with TRBJ1-1; unclear D gene. The CDR3 spans 17 residues. CDR1 and CDR2 from the germline V gene are SGDLS and YYNGEE. V lost 4 bases and J 4 bases, leaving 23 bases between the germline ends. DNA for the CDR3: TGTGCCAGCAGCTTAACCCCGGGGATTCCCGGCGGCACTGAAGCTTTCTTT. It is translated as CASSLTPGIPGGTEAFF.

CDR3 sequence: CASSISAGGVYNEQFF. The DNA of the CDR3 is TGTGCCAGTAGTATTAGCGCGGGGGGCGTATACAATGAGCAGTTCTTC. The V call is TRBV19, the J call TRBJ2-1, with 8 bases that match TRBD2. J was trimmed by 4 bases and V by 3 bases; bases with no gene match: 8. CDR1 is LNHDA, CDR2 SQIVND, per germline (reference sequence). The CDR3 extends over 16 amino acids.

Concerning this clone: The germline gene is not matched at one end of the junction; a read error may be the cause. This chain connects TRBV7-6 to TRBJ1-2, with D maybe TRBD1 (6 bases). The CDR3 spans 15 residues. Per the germline V gene, CDR1 is SGHVS and CDR2 is FNYEAQ. CDR3 in amino acids: CASSLTSTGTYSYTF. The CDR3 nucleotides read TGTGCCAGCAGCTTAACCTCCACAGGGACCTATAGCTACACCTTC.

This chain joins TRBV5-6 and TRBJ1-5, with 7 nucleotides matching TRBD1. Germline V gene lookup returns CDR1 SGHDT and CDR2 YYEEEE. CDR3 length: 14 residues. The V and J ends lost 4 bases and 7 bases, in that order; junction bases with no gene match: 8. CDR3 protein: CASSRTGVGQPQHF. CDR3 DNA sequence: TGTGCCAGCAGCCGGACAGGCGTTGGACAGCCCCAGCATTTT. The full variable domain, completed using reference TRBV5-6 and TRBJ1-5, is DAGVTQSPTHLIKTRGQQVTLRCSPKSGHDTVSWYQQALGQGPQFIFQYYEEEERQRGNFPDRFSGHQFPNYSSELNVNALLLGDSALYLCASSRTGVGQPQHFGDGTRLSIL.

This chain connects TRBV18 to TRBJ1-2; D may be TRBD1 (5 bases). The CDR3 loop spans 15 amino acids. With 4 bases removed from V and 0 bases from J, the gap between germline ends came to 12 bases. Germline assignment: CDR1 KGHSH and CDR2 LQKENI. CDR3 in DNA: TGTGCCAGCTCACAAGGGACTGACTCTAACTATGGCTACACCTTC. This translates into CASSQGTDSNYGYTF.

This chain connects TRBV7-9 to TRBJ1-3; maybe TRBD1 (6 bases). Trimming took off 3 bases at V and 0 bases at J, with 12 bases between the two ends. This CDR3 spans 16 amino acids. Germline V gives CDR1 SEHNR, CDR2 FQNEAQ (reference sequence). CDR3 region: CASSFRGSSSGNTIYF. The CDR3 DNA is TGTGCCAGCAGCTTCAGGGGATCCTCCTCTGGAAACACCATATATTTT.

The rearrangement joins TRBV30 to TRBJ2-7, with 7 positions matching TRBD2. V dropped 4 bases and J dropped 6; count of bases not matched to a gene: 12. CDR1 is GTSNPN and CDR2 is SVGIG in the germline V gene (reference sequence). The CDR3 has 14 amino acids. CDR3 coding DNA: TGTGCCTGGACCCCGGGAGGACCAAGAACCGAGCAGTACTTC. It specifies CAWTPGGPRTEQYF.

V and J are TRBV27 and TRBJ1-1; 7 bases line up with TRBD1. The CDR3 runs 15 residues. V dropped 10 bases and J dropped 1; count of bases not matched to a gene: 12. CDR1 is MNHEY and CDR2 is SMNVEV in the germline V gene (reference sequence). The DNA for the CDR3 is TGTGCCACCTACCGTCGTGGGACAGCGAACACTGAAGCTTTCTTT. Residues: CATYRRGTANTEAFF.

On this clone: Other DNA sequences in the sample encode the same CDR3. V usage is TRBV24-1 and J usage is TRBJ1-2; no clear D gene. The V end was cut by 3 bases, the J end by 5 bases, with 6 bases between. This CDR3 contains 12 residues. Germline CDR1 and CDR2: KGHDR and SFDVKD. The CDR3: CATSDGGYGYTF. The CDR3 DNA reads TGTGCCACCAGTGATGGAGGATATGGCTACACCTTC.

In DNA form, the CDR3 reads TGTGCCAGCAAACAGGGCCTCTACGAGCAGTACTTC. Amino acids: CASKQGLYEQYF. J is TRBJ2-7 and V is TRBV2; D perhaps matches TRBD1 (6 bases). Germline loops: CDR1 SNHLY, CDR2 FYNNEI. The length of the CDR3 is 12 residues. Between the trimmed V and J ends, which lost 7 bases and 3 bases, there was a span of 10 bases.

The chain's CDR3 is CAISRTEANYGYTF. The CDR3 coding sequence is TGTGCCATCAGCCGGACAGAGGCTAACTATGGCTACACCTTC. The rearrangement links TRBV10-3 to TRBJ1-2; D is possibly TRBD1 (6 bases). V was shortened by 6 bases and J by 0 bases, with 11 bases between the two germline ends. CDR3 length: 14 residues. Germline V lookup: CDR1 ENHRY, CDR2 SYGVKD.

This chain uses TRBV6-5 with TRBJ1-6; no clear D gene. V was trimmed by 2 bases and J by 10 bases, leaving 12 bases between them. The germline V gene has CDR1 MNHEY and CDR2 SVGAGI. The CDR3 extends over 14 amino acids. CDR3 loop: CASSYAGVRSPLHF. The CDR3 coding sequence is TGTGCCAGCAGTTACGCCGGGGTTCGGTCACCCCTCCACTTT.